The sequence of this T cell receptor beta chain was determined in a study of blood T cells in healthy people across ages. The V gene end was trimmed by 4 bases and the J gene end by 11 bases; junction bases not matched to a gene: 10. This CDR3 is built from 13 residues. In germline, CDR1 is DFQATT, CDR2 SNEGSKA (reference sequence). Primed by a sample-barcoded 5' primer and a J-beta primer mix, a second PCR proceeded for roughly 6 to 12 cycles. The template-switch adaptor, which had 12 random nucleotides, put a tag on each cDNA molecule. TCRdb analysed the 5' RACE reads with MiXCR anew, one entry per CDR3 protein. The sample lists fewer than 2 million distinct CDR3 sequences, about two fifths occurring once.

The chain employs TRBV20-1 and TRBJ1-1; TRBD1 aligns across 10 bases. The receptor was isolated from a human donor in good health. The specimen sequenced was blood. In DNA, the CDR3 is TGCAGTGCTATCTCGACAGGGGGCGACGAGGCTTTCTTT. It codes for CSAISTGGDEAFF.